Sequencing of this TCR beta chain was carried out in a study of T-cell reconstitution after alpha-beta-depleted transplantation in children. V gave up 0 bases and J gave up 3 bases, with 18 bases separating them. The V gene's germline CDR1 is SGDLS and CDR2 YYNGEE. This CDR3 has 17 residues. This sample's TCRbeta library carried unique molecular identifier barcodes. From the PCR reads, TCRdb called clonotypes with MiXCR, one entry per CDR3 protein. This sample has approximately 590,000 distinct CDR3 sequences, with 10% found just once. The origin of this receptor is a human donor who donated a stem cell graft to a child with acute myeloid leukemia. The chain has TRBV9 and TRBJ1-1; no clear D. Sequencing used PBMCs from the stem cell graft donor, obtained from the stem cell graft. CDR3 coding DNA: TGTGCCAGCAGCGTAGGTTTAAGGGAAAGAGAGGACACTGAAGCTTTCTTT. This sequence encodes CASSVGLREREDTEAFF.